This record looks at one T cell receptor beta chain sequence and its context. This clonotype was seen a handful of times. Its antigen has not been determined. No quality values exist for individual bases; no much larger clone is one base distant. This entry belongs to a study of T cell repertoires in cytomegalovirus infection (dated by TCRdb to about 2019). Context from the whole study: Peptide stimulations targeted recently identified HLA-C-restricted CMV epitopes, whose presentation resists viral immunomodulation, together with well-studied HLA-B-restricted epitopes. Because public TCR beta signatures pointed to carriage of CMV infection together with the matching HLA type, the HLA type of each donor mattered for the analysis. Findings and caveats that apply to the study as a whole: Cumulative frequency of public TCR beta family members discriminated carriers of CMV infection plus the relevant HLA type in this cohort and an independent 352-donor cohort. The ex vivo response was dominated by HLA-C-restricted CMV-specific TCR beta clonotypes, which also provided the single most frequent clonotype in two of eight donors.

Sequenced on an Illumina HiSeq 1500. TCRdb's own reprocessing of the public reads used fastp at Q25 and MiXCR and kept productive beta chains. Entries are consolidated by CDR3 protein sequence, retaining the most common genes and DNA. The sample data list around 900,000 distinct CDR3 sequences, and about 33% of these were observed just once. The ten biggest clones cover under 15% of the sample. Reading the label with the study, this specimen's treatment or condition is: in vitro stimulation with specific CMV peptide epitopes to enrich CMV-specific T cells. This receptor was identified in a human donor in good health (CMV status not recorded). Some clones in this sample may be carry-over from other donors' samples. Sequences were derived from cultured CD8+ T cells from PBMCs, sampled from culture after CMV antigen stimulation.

The DNA sequence is as follows: TGTGCCAGCAGTGAAGGCGGCACCTACACAGATACGCAGTATTTT. Its coded protein is CASSEGGTYTDTQYF. Recombination joined TRBV6-1 with TRBJ2-3; the D segment cannot be called with confidence. The CDR3 starts with the cysteine, ends with the phenylalanine, and has 15 residues. Left in the record is the CDR3 DNA by itself, 45 bases read in frame from the first base. Trimming removed 1 base from V and 2 bases from J, leaving 10 bases between the germline ends. CDR1 is given as MNHNS and CDR2 as SASEGT, both from the germline V gene.